The present T cell receptor (beta chain) was sequenced within a study of cytomegalovirus exposure and HLA in healthy donors. The germline CDR1 and CDR2 sequences are SEHNR and FQNEAQ (reference sequence). The CDR3 is made up of 14 amino acids. Use of 60 Vbeta and 13 Jbeta primers characterized the PCR. Clones were sequenced by immunoSEQ multiplex PCR, and TCRdb holds only the in-frame ones, with some missing. The data show roughly 150,000 clones, 65% to 70% seen once. Worth noting for this clone: The junction differs from germline at one of its ends, possibly a read error.

Material for sequencing was PBMCs. The chain is built from TRBV7-9 and TRBJ1-4; D is possibly TRBD1 (6 bases). This clonotype was sampled from a man younger than 40 in good health and CMV-seropositive. The CDR3 bases are TGTTCCAGCAGCTTACAGGGTGTCGGGGAAAAACTGTTTTTT. This translates into CSSSLQGVGEKLFF.